The 24 T cell receptor beta chains below all came from one sample that was sequenced in a study of T cell responses to AZD1222 COVID-19 vaccine. The method was immunoSEQ multiplex PCR; TCRdb's version includes in-frame clones alone and lacks a portion of them. Among tens of thousands of clones listed, 60% to 80% were seen once. The source material was peripheral blood, sampled on day 0 of AZD1222 vaccination. The receptors were gathered from an adult in good health.

This clone is a singleton in its sample. The V gene is TRBV30, the J gene TRBJ1-5; no clear D gene. Germline loops: CDR1 GTSNPN, CDR2 SVGIG (reference sequence). The germline V and J ends were trimmed by 4 bases and 1 base, with 14 bases remaining between them. This CDR3 is built from 15 residues. The CDR3 spells CAWKGAWGSNQPQHF. In DNA, the CDR3 is TGTGCCTGGAAAGGAGCTTGGGGAAGCAATCAGCCCCAGCATTTT.

The chain combines TRBV5-1 with TRBJ1-1; D possibly corresponds to TRBD1 (6 bases). The CDR3 consists of 15 residues. Trimming took off 0 bases at V and 0 bases at J, with 9 bases between the two ends. Germline V CDR1 and CDR2: SGHRS, YFSETQ. CDR3 protein: CASSLGGDMNTEAFF. DNA of the CDR3: TGCGCCAGCAGCTTGGGTGGGGACATGAACACTGAAGCTTTCTTT.

This clone was counted once. The chain recombines TRBV6-5 with TRBJ1-2; D unresolved. Trimming took 8 bases from V and 4 from J, leaving 5 bases between them. The CDR3 sequence is 10 residues long. Germline CDR1 reads MNHEY; CDR2 reads SVGAGI. In nucleotides, the CDR3 is TGTGCCAGCGAGGGCTATGGCTACACCTTC. Encoded protein: CASEGYGYTF.

The chain couples TRBV11-3 to TRBJ2-7; perhaps TRBD1 as D (6 bases). The CDR3 loop spans 12 amino acids. Germline V gene data show CDR1 as SGHNT and CDR2 as YENEEA. Trimming cost V 3 bases and J 6 bases, with 9 bases left between them. CDR3 bases: TGTGCCAGCAGCTTTACAGGGTTCGAGCAGTACTTC. It yields the protein CASSFTGFEQYF.

The V gene is TRBV9, the J gene TRBJ2-1, with D possibly matching TRBD1 (6 bases). V was trimmed by 4 bases and J by 2 bases, leaving 13 bases between them. Per germline, CDR1 SGDLS and CDR2 YYNGEE. The CDR3 has 15 amino acids. The CDR3 bases are TGTGCCAGCAGCCCAAGGACAGAACCCTACAATGAGCAGTTCTTC. This codes for CASSPRTEPYNEQFF.

The chain couples TRBV12-1 to TRBJ2-7; TRBD2 is the table's D call and was not checked against the DNA. TRBV12-1 is given as a pseudogene. The CDR3 spans 13 residues. The CDR3 here is CASPGSNSYEQYF. The CDR3 nucleotides read TGTGCCAGCCCCGGGAGTAACTCCTACGAGCAGTACTTC.

This chain connects TRBV2 to TRBJ2-1; 8 nucleotides agree with TRBD1. Germline CDR1 is SNHLY and CDR2 is FYNNEI. The CDR3 has 14 residues. V shed 6 bases and J 6 bases; nucleotides not matched to a gene: 7. The CDR3 protein is CASRSGTGANEQFF. CDR3 coding DNA: TGTGCCAGCAGATCCGGGACAGGAGCCAATGAGCAGTTCTTC.

This sequence joins TRBV5-1 and TRBJ2-5, with D possibly being TRBD1 (5 bases). This CDR3 contains 14 residues. The V end was cut by 5 bases, the J end by 1 base, with 12 bases between. The germline CDR1 and CDR2 sequences are SGHRS and YFSETQ. The CDR3 DNA sequence: TGCGCCAGCAGGGACACTGCTTTCCAAGAGACCCAGTACTTC. This encodes CASRDTAFQETQYF.

The V and J genes are TRBV14 and TRBJ1-2, with D maybe TRBD1 (5 bases). V was trimmed by 1 base and J by 4 bases, leaving 10 bases between them. The CDR3 totals 14 residues. Germline V lookup: CDR1 SGHDN, CDR2 FVKESK. The CDR3 loop reads CASSQARRGYGYTF. CDR3 nucleotide sequence: TGTGCCAGCAGCCAAGCAAGAAGGGGCTATGGCTACACCTTC.

The chain couples TRBV3-1 (or the pseudogene TRBV3-2) to TRBJ2-1; 7 bases align to TRBD2. V was clipped by 4 bases and J by 4 bases; unmatched bases: 16. CDR1 is LGHDT and CDR2 is YNNKEL in the germline V gene (reference sequence). This CDR3 has 18 residues. For the CDR3, the DNA is TGTGCCAGCAGCCCTCGAGGGGCGGGAGAGGGTCTTTACAATGAGCAGTTCTTC. This sequence encodes CASSPRGAGEGLYNEQFF.

The table lists this clone with a count of one. The rearrangement links TRBV7-2 to TRBJ1-2, with D possibly matching TRBD1 (5 bases). With 5 bases removed from V and 8 bases from J, the gap between germline ends came to 15 bases. The germline V gene has CDR1 SGHTA and CDR2 FQGNSA. This CDR3 region has 13 residues. Here the CDR3 reads CASSPYDSKGYTF. The CDR3 DNA is TGTGCCAGCAGCCCCTACGACAGCAAGGGCTACACCTTC.

The CDR3 region is CASSYLGQYETQYF. The CDR3 DNA follows: TGTGCCAGCAGTTACTTAGGACAGTATGAGACCCAGTACTTC. The chain employs TRBV6-2 or TRBV6-3 and TRBJ2-5; maybe TRBD1 (6 bases). V was pared by 1 base and J by 5 bases, with 11 bases between. The CDR3 runs to 14 residues. The V gene's germline CDR1 is MNHEY and CDR2 SVGEGT.

The V gene is TRBV5-1, the J gene TRBJ1-6, with 8 bases identical to TRBD1. The CDR3 is made up of 15 amino acids. Germline V gene sequence: CDR1 SGHRS, CDR2 YFSETQ. V lost 4 bases and J lost 6; bases outside the gene matches: 6. CDR3 bases: TGCGCCAGCAGCCCCGGACAGGGACTTAATTCACCCCTCCACTTT. This translates into CASSPGQGLNSPLHF.

The chain couples TRBV30 to TRBJ2-7; D tentatively fits TRBD1 or TRBD2 (5 bases each). Trimming pared 8 bases from V and 1 base from J, leaving 18 bases between. The CDR3 runs to 14 residues. Germline V gene sequence: CDR1 GTSNPN, CDR2 SVGIG (reference sequence). The DNA of the CDR3 is TGTGCCGGGCTCTGGGGCAGGAGGTCCTACGAGCAGTACTTC. Translated: CAGLWGRRSYEQYF.

The rearrangement uses TRBV28 and TRBJ2-3; weak D call: TRBD2 (6 bases). Germline V CDR1 and CDR2: MDHEN, SYDVKM. Trimming removed 7 bases at V and 3 bases at J, with 14 bases between. The length of the CDR3 is 14 residues. In DNA form, the CDR3 reads TGTGCCAGCATGCCGTCGGGAGCTACAGATACGCAGTATTTT. This encodes CASMPSGATDTQYF. The whole variable domain, filled in from reference TRBV28 and TRBJ2-3, reads DVKVTQSSRYLVKRTGEKVFLECVQDMDHENMFWYRQDPGLGLRLIYFSYDVKMKEKGDIPEGYSVSREKKERFSLILESASTNQTSMYLCASMPSGATDTQYFGPGTRLTVL.

This chain links TRBV5-1 with TRBJ2-2, with TRBD1 as a possible D gene (6 bases). This CDR3 has 13 residues. V was pared by 5 bases and J by 3 bases, with 8 bases between. Per germline, CDR1 SGHRS and CDR2 YFSETQ. The CDR3 nucleotides are TGCGCCAGCAGACGACAGGACACCGGGGAGCTGTTTTTT. It codes for CASRRQDTGELFF.

This clone was seen just once. The genes are TRBV19 and TRBJ2-1, with 7 bases fitting TRBD2. The CDR3 contains 14 residues. The V gene end was trimmed by 9 bases and the J gene end by 1 base; junction bases not matched to a gene: 6. The germline CDR1 and CDR2 sequences are LNHDA and SQIVND (reference sequence). The CDR3 sequence is CASSKRGSYNEQFF. Written as DNA, the CDR3 is TGTGCCAGCTCCAAGCGGGGATCCTACAATGAGCAGTTCTTC.

This clone was counted a single time. The CDR3 loop is CASSGTEFDTEAFF. The CDR3 DNA sequence: TGCGCCAGCAGCGGGACAGAGTTCGACACTGAAGCTTTCTTT. The V call is TRBV5-1, the J call TRBJ1-1, with TRBD1 matching over 7 bases. The CDR3 extends over 14 amino acids. Germline V gene lookup returns CDR1 SGHRS and CDR2 YFSETQ. Germline trimming cut 4 bases from V and 3 bases from J; bases unmatched to any gene: 6. Full variable domain (remainder filled in from reference TRBV5-1 and TRBJ1-1): KAGVTQTPRYLIKTRGQQVTLSCSPISGHRSVSWYQQTPGQGLQFLFEYFSETQRNKGNFPGRFSGRQFSNSRSEMNVSTLELGDSALYLCASSGTEFDTEAFFGQGTRLTVV.

The chain links TRBV7-8 to TRBJ2-5; D uncertain. V was clipped by 4 bases and J by 5 bases, with 11 bases between them. CDR3 length: 13 amino acids. Germline-derived CDR1 and CDR2 are SGHVS and FQNEAQ. CDR3 in DNA: TGTGCCAGCAGCTCCGATAAAAGGGAGACCCAGTACTTC. Translating it yields CASSSDKRETQYF.

This sequence joins TRBV18 and TRBJ2-1; D perhaps matches TRBD1 (6 bases). The ends were cut back, 3 bases at V and 3 bases at J, with 9 bases in the middle. Germline values: CDR1 KGHSH, CDR2 LQKENI. The CDR3 consists of 14 residues. The CDR3 DNA follows: TGTGCCAGCTCACCTGGGGGACACTACAATGAGCAGTTCTTC. Its protein product is CASSPGGHYNEQFF. The full variable domain, in which reference TRBV18 and TRBJ2-1 provide the parts outside the CDR3, is NAGVMQNPRHLVRRRGQEARLRCSPMKGHSHVYWYRQLPEEGLKFMVYLQKENIIDESGMPKERFSAEFPKEGPSILRIQQVVRGDSAAYFCASSPGGHYNEQFFGPGTRLTVL.

The rearrangement joins TRBV18 to TRBJ2-3; D remains ambiguous. V was clipped by 5 bases and J by 1 base, with 7 bases between them. The CDR3 has 13 amino acids. Per the germline V gene, CDR1 is KGHSH and CDR2 is LQKENI. For the CDR3, the DNA is TGTGCCAGCTCATCCGACGGCACAGATACGCAGTATTTT. Translated, it gives CASSSDGTDTQYF.

V and J are TRBV9 and TRBJ2-3; TRBD2 aligns across 10 bases. The CDR3 loop spans 15 amino acids. J gave up 1 base and V 2 bases, and 1 base lay outside the gene matches. The V gene's germline CDR1 is SGDLS and CDR2 YYNGEE. In DNA, the CDR3 is TGTGCCAGCAGCGTCGGACTAGCGGGCACAGATACGCAGTATTTT. This sequence encodes CASSVGLAGTDTQYF. Full variable domain (remainder filled in from reference TRBV9 and TRBJ2-3): DSGVTQTPKHLITATGQRVTLRCSPRSGDLSVYWYQQSLDQGLQFLIQYYNGEERAKGNILERFSAQQFPDLHSELNLSSLELGDSALYFCASSVGLAGTDTQYFGPGTRLTVL.

The chain combines TRBV28 with TRBJ1-2; D is unresolved. Germline V gene data show CDR1 as MDHEN and CDR2 as SYDVKM. With 2 bases removed from V and 6 bases from J, the gap between germline ends came to 7 bases. The CDR3 has 12 residues. CDR3 region: CASSLAEHGYTF. As DNA, the CDR3 is TGTGCCAGCAGTTTAGCAGAGCATGGCTACACCTTC.

This chain joins TRBV27 and TRBJ2-7; D is unclear. The CDR3 is 13 amino acids. Per the germline V gene, CDR1 is MNHEY and CDR2 is SMNVEV (reference sequence). Trimming left V 7 bases short and J 2 bases short, with 12 bases between. The CDR3 is CASTSYKTYEQYF. In DNA, the CDR3 is TGTGCCAGCACCTCGTACAAGACCTACGAGCAGTACTTC.